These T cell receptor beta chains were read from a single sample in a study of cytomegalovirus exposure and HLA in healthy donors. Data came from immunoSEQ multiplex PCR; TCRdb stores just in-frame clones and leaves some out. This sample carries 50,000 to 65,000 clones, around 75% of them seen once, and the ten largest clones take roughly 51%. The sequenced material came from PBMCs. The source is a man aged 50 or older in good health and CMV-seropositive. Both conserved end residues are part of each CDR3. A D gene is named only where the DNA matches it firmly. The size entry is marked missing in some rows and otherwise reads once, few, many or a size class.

CASSSGTGARNEKLFF	TGCGCCAGCAGCTCGGGGACAGGAGCAAGGAATGAAAAACTGTTTTTT	TRBV5-1	once	TRBD1	TRBJ1-4
CASSLTGGRGYTF	TGTGCCAGCAGCTTAACCGGGGGTCGTGGCTACACCTTC	TRBV7-3	NA	NA	TRBJ1-2
CASQPTGSSGNTIYF	TGTGCCAGCCAACCAACTGGGAGCTCTGGAAACACCATATATTTT	TRBV7-8	NA	NA	TRBJ1-3
CASSLGLAGGREQFF	TGTGCCAGCAGCTTGGGACTAGCGGGGGGGCGGGAGCAGTTCTTC	TRBV5-6	NA	TRBD2	TRBJ2-1
CASSFLGQGVNSPLHF	TGTGCCAGCAGCTTCCTGGGACAGGGAGTTAATTCACCCCTCCACTTT	TRBV2	NA	TRBD1	TRBJ1-6
CASSMVGQGTDTQYF	TGTGCCAGTAGTATGGTCGGACAGGGGACGGATACGCAGTATTTT	TRBV19	NA	TRBD1	TRBJ2-3
CASLGSDRDEQYF	TGTGCCAGCCTGGGTTCGGACAGGGACGAGCAGTACTTC	TRBV28	NA	TRBD1	TRBJ2-7
CATTISGDNEQFF	TGTGCCACTACAATAAGCGGCGACAATGAGCAGTTCTTC	TRBV19	NA	NA	TRBJ2-1
CASSASNGYTQYF	TGTGCCAGCAGTGCCAGTAACGGGTATACGCAGTATTTT	TRBV6-4	once	NA	TRBJ2-3
CASSLSQGGEETQYF	TGTGCCAGCAGTTTATCGCAAGGGGGCGAGGAGACCCAGTACTTC	TRBV27	NA	TRBD1	TRBJ2-5
CASSAAGLAGGDTQYF	TGTGCCAGCAGTGCCGCTGGACTAGCGGGAGGAGATACGCAGTATTTT	TRBV28	NA	TRBD2	TRBJ2-3
CASRGSTGSRETQYF	TGTGCCAGCAGAGGATCGACAGGGTCCCGGGAGACCCAGTACTTC	TRBV6-5	NA	TRBD1	TRBJ2-5